The rows below give T cell receptor beta chains drawn from one sample of a study of T cell responses to AZD1222 COVID-19 vaccine. Sequencing used immunoSEQ multiplex PCR; TCRdb keeps in-frame clones, though not all of them. The profile shows more than 25,000 clones, under 90% of them singletons. This material consisted of peripheral blood, taken on day 0 of AZD1222 vaccination. These receptors were taken from an adult in good health. Both conserved end residues are part of each CDR3. Each record gives: CDR3 length, clone size, J gene, V gene, CDR3 protein. A clone size is listed for some rows: how often the clone was seen (once, few, many), or a class if it is expanded.

14 | NA | TRBJ2-3 | TRBV7-3 | CASSPDRSTDTQYF
11 | NA | TRBJ2-7 | TRBV4-3 | CASSPTWEQYF
16 | NA | TRBJ2-1 | TRBV7-9 | CASSSSTGAVGNEQFF
12 | once | TRBJ2-7 | TRBV6-5 | CASTEALREQYF
15 | NA | TRBJ2-1 | TRBV5-1 | CASRSRKALNNEQFF
15 | NA | TRBJ1-3 | TRBV5-1 | CASSTDASSGNTIYF
12 | NA | TRBJ2-1 | TRBV18 | CASSRDRNEQFF
12 | NA | TRBJ2-1 | TRBV29-1 | CSVDAGEAEQFF
13 | NA | TRBJ2-2 | TRBV19 | CASSITANGELFF
14 | once | TRBJ2-5 | TRBV18 | CASSMRQIQETQYF
16 | NA | TRBJ2-1 | TRBV3-1/TRBV3-2 | CASSPGLAGGPDEQFF